This T cell receptor (beta chain) was found in a study of OX40 agonist ivuxolimab in advanced cancers. Clones were sequenced by immunoSEQ multiplex PCR, and TCRdb holds only the in-frame ones, with some missing. Among approximately 10,000 clones listed, 84% were seen once. Looked up from germline, CDR1 is SQVTM and CDR2 is ANQGSEA. The CDR3 loop spans 10 amino acids. Trimming shortened V by 4 bases and J by 10 bases, and 10 bases separated the two germline ends. Notes on this clone: The sample contains more than one DNA sequence encoding this CDR3.

This sequence was found in an adult with an advanced solid tumor such as melanoma, head and neck, liver or kidney cancer. The rearrangement links TRBV29-1 to TRBJ1-1, with D possibly matching TRBD1 (6 bases). The sequences come from CD4+ or CD8+ T cells sorted from blood, collected in a trial of the OX40 agonist ivuxolimab. The chain's CDR3 is CSVVGRGAFF. CDR3 sequence (DNA): TGCAGCGTTGTTGGCAGGGGAGCTTTCTTT.